A selection of T cell receptor beta chains follows, all from one sample in a study of cytomegalovirus exposure and HLA in healthy donors. Libraries were prepared by immunoSEQ multiplex PCR; TCRdb keeps only in-frame clonotypes and omits some of them. The sample shows 95,000 to 100,000 clones, roughly 82% of them seen only once. Material: PBMCs. The receptors come from a human donor in good health. Both conserved end residues are part of each CDR3. Fields, in order: J gene, clone size, V gene, D gene, CDR3 protein, CDR3 DNA. The D gene is left open where the match is weak. Clone size is not always given. Where it is, it says once, few, many or a class for expanded clones.

J: TRBJ2-7
size: NA
V: TRBV7-9
D: TRBD1
CDR3: CASSWTDRGSYEQYF
DNA: TGTGCCAGCAGCTGGACCGACAGGGGAAGTTACGAGCAGTACTTC

J: TRBJ2-2
size: once
V: TRBV7-8
D: TRBD2
CDR3: CASIPRGDFGELFF
DNA: TGTGCCAGCATCCCTCGGGGGGATTTCGGGGAGCTGTTTTTT

J: TRBJ2-7
size: NA
V: TRBV5-1
D: TRBD2
CDR3: CASSLANQRGYEQYF
DNA: TGCGCCAGCAGCTTGGCCAACCAGCGGGGGTACGAGCAGTACTTC

J: TRBJ2-2
size: NA
V: TRBV7-9
D: TRBD1
CDR3: CASSDRQGDTGELFF
DNA: TGTGCCAGCAGCGATAGACAGGGTGACACCGGGGAGCTGTTTTTT

J: TRBJ2-3
size: NA
V: TRBV4-2
D: NA
CDR3: CASSQPLSTDTQYF
DNA: TGTGCCAGCAGCCAACCTCTAAGCACAGATACGCAGTATTTT

J: TRBJ1-1
size: NA
V: TRBV7-2
D: NA
CDR3: CASSGGLRGSEAFF
DNA: TGTGCCAGCAGCGGTGGCCTTAGGGGCTCTGAAGCTTTCTTT

J: TRBJ2-7
size: NA
V: TRBV7-2
D: NA
CDR3: CASSLVGGNEQYF
DNA: TGTGCCAGCAGCTTAGTCGGGGGTAACGAGCAGTACTTC

J: TRBJ1-4
size: few
V: TRBV19
D: NA
CDR3: CASSPFDRFNEKLFF
DNA: TGTGCCAGTAGCCCCTTTGACAGATTCAATGAAAAACTGTTTTTT

J: TRBJ2-3
size: few
V: TRBV6-5
D: NA
CDR3: CASTPNGDTQYF
DNA: TGTGCCAGCACTCCCAACGGGGATACGCAGTATTTT

J: TRBJ2-7
size: NA
V: TRBV7-2
D: TRBD1
CDR3: CASSPDRGQGLHEQYF
DNA: TGTGCCAGCAGCCCCGACAGGGGGCAAGGGCTCCACGAGCAGTACTTC

J: TRBJ2-7
size: NA
V: TRBV18
D: NA
CDR3: CASSEQAAGISEQYF
DNA: TGTGCCAGCTCAGAACAGGCGGCAGGGATTAGCGAGCAGTACTTC

J: TRBJ1-1
size: few
V: TRBV7-9
D: NA
CDR3: CASSSDPQGTEAFF
DNA: TGTGCCAGCAGCTCGGACCCCCAGGGTACTGAAGCTTTCTTT

J: TRBJ2-6
size: NA
V: TRBV5-1
D: TRBD1
CDR3: CASSFSADRGALGANVLTF
DNA: TGCGCCAGCAGCTTTTCCGCAGACAGGGGAGCTCTAGGGGCCAACGTCCTGACTTTC

J: TRBJ1-6
size: NA
V: TRBV6-1
D: NA
CDR3: CASSESILLSPLHF
DNA: TGTGCCAGCAGTGAGTCGATCCTACTTTCACCCCTCCACTTT

J: TRBJ1-2
size: few
V: TRBV27
D: NA
CDR3: CASSPLGVDGGYTF
DNA: TGTGCCAGCAGTCCCCTCGGGGTAGACGGGGGCTACACCTTC

J: TRBJ2-2
size: NA
V: TRBV9
D: TRBD1
CDR3: CASSFRTGDTGELFF
DNA: TGTGCCAGCAGCTTCCGGACAGGGGACACCGGGGAGCTGTTTTTT

J: TRBJ1-4
size: NA
V: TRBV5-1
D: NA
CDR3: CASSPAQGAEKLFF
DNA: TGCGCCAGCAGCCCCGCCCAGGGTGCAGAAAAACTGTTTTTT

J: TRBJ2-2
size: NA
V: TRBV11-2
D: TRBD2
CDR3: CASSLTYSGGADTGELFF
DNA: TGTGCCAGCAGCTTAACATATAGCGGGGGGGCCGACACCGGGGAGCTGTTTTTT

J: TRBJ2-7
size: NA
V: TRBV7-9
D: NA
CDR3: CASTWGDSRYEQYF
DNA: TGTGCCAGCACCTGGGGGGACTCCCGCTACGAGCAGTACTTC

J: TRBJ2-7
size: NA
V: TRBV19
D: TRBD1
CDR3: CASSVLTGTGLSEQYF
DNA: TGTGCCAGTAGTGTACTCACCGGGACAGGGCTTTCCGAGCAGTACTTC

J: TRBJ1-2
size: few
V: TRBV6-6
D: TRBD1
CDR3: CASSRGDSNYGYTF
DNA: TGTGCCAGCAGCAGGGGGGACAGTAACTATGGCTACACCTTC

J: TRBJ1-2
size: NA
V: TRBV27
D: NA
CDR3: CASRGGTNYGYTF
DNA: TGTGCCAGCAGGGGAGGGACTAACTATGGCTACACCTTC

J: TRBJ1-5
size: NA
V: TRBV19
D: NA
CDR3: CASSITVREGQPQHF
DNA: TGTGCCAGTAGTATAACGGTCCGGGAAGGACAGCCCCAGCATTTT

J: TRBJ2-7
size: NA
V: TRBV11-2
D: TRBD1
CDR3: CASSEPGTVLNTNSYEQYF
DNA: TGTGCCAGCAGCGAACCCGGGACAGTTTTAAATACGAACTCCTACGAGCAGTACTTC

J: TRBJ2-1
size: few
V: TRBV7-2
D: TRBD2
CDR3: CASSPDVGLAGMGEQFF
DNA: TGTGCCAGCAGCCCCGACGTGGGACTAGCGGGAATGGGTGAGCAGTTCTTC

J: TRBJ1-5
size: NA
V: TRBV9
D: TRBD1
CDR3: CASSPRRTGGNQPQHF
DNA: TGTGCCAGCAGCCCCAGACGGACAGGGGGAAATCAGCCCCAGCATTTT

J: TRBJ1-3
size: NA
V: TRBV6-4
D: NA
CDR3: CASRDGGDPDRRPGNTIYF
DNA: TGTGCCAGCAGGGACGGAGGGGACCCGGACCGCCGGCCTGGAAACACCATATATTTT

J: TRBJ1-1
size: NA
V: TRBV5-1
D: NA
CDR3: CASSFFDGGRTLMNTEAFF
DNA: TGCGCCAGCAGCTTTTTTGACGGGGGACGCACCCTAATGAACACTGAAGCTTTCTTT

J: TRBJ2-3
size: NA
V: TRBV5-1
D: TRBD2
CDR3: CASSLVRGRRGTDTQYF
DNA: TGCGCCAGCAGCTTGGTACGCGGGAGAAGAGGCACAGATACGCAGTATTTT

J: TRBJ1-3
size: NA
V: TRBV9
D: NA
CDR3: CASSVAGEGAGNTIYF
DNA: TGTGCCAGCAGCGTAGCCGGAGAGGGGGCTGGAAACACCATATATTTT

J: TRBJ1-1
size: few
V: TRBV25-1
D: NA
CDR3: CASSESDRVNTEAFF
DNA: TGTGCCAGCAGTGAATCGGACAGAGTGAACACTGAAGCTTTCTTT

J: TRBJ1-3
size: few
V: TRBV5-1
D: NA
CDR3: CASSSTPGQGSSGNTIYF
DNA: TGCGCCAGCAGCTCAACCCCGGGCCAGGGGTCATCTGGAAACACCATATATTTT

J: TRBJ2-3
size: NA
V: TRBV6-5
D: NA
CDR3: CASSELAQTDTQYF
DNA: TGTGCCAGCAGCGAACTAGCCCAAACAGATACGCAGTATTTT

J: TRBJ2-1
size: NA
V: TRBV6-4
D: TRBD2
CDR3: CASSEVPAGVVEQFF
DNA: TGTGCCAGCAGTGAGGTCCCAGCGGGAGTTGTTGAGCAGTTCTTC

J: TRBJ2-3
size: NA
V: TRBV15
D: TRBD2
CDR3: CATSSHWGGSEDTQYF
DNA: TGTGCCACCAGCAGCCACTGGGGGGGTTCGGAAGATACGCAGTATTTT

J: TRBJ1-1
size: NA
V: TRBV5-1
D: TRBD1
CDR3: CASSHGTVNTEAFF
DNA: TGCGCCAGCAGCCACGGGACAGTGAACACTGAAGCTTTCTTT

J: TRBJ1-1
size: NA
V: TRBV18
D: NA
CDR3: CASSPHNSGKAFF
DNA: TGTGCCAGCTCACCCCACAATTCGGGTAAAGCTTTCTTT

J: TRBJ2-5
size: NA
V: TRBV19
D: TRBD2
CDR3: CASSIVPSGETQYF
DNA: TGTGCCAGTAGTATAGTCCCTAGCGGAGAGACCCAGTACTTC

J: TRBJ1-2
size: NA
V: TRBV19
D: TRBD1
CDR3: CASSFGTGNSYGYTF
DNA: TGTGCCAGTAGCTTCGGGACAGGGAATTCCTATGGCTACACCTTC

J: TRBJ2-7
size: NA
V: TRBV19
D: TRBD1
CDR3: CASSRLGTGTYEQYF
DNA: TGTGCCAGTAGTCGCCTCGGGACAGGTACCTACGAGCAGTACTTC

J: TRBJ1-1
size: NA
V: TRBV7-9
D: NA
CDR3: CASSLAEDTEAFF
DNA: TGTGCCAGCAGCTTAGCGGAGGACACTGAAGCTTTCTTT

J: TRBJ2-1
size: NA
V: TRBV6-5
D: NA
CDR3: CASSYSRYNEQFF
DNA: TGTGCCAGCAGTTACTCGCGCTACAATGAGCAGTTCTTC

J: TRBJ2-1
size: NA
V: TRBV9
D: TRBD2
CDR3: CASSVLAGVNEQFF
DNA: TGTGCCAGCAGCGTACTAGCGGGGGTAAATGAGCAGTTCTTC

J: TRBJ1-2
size: NA
V: TRBV7-2
D: NA
CDR3: CASSLVTLGDYGYTF
DNA: TGTGCCAGCAGCTTAGTGACCCTCGGGGACTATGGCTACACCTTC

J: TRBJ2-5
size: NA
V: TRBV5-1
D: NA
CDR3: CASSLATQGKETQYF
DNA: TGCGCCAGCAGCTTGGCCACGCAGGGGAAAGAGACCCAGTACTTC

J: TRBJ1-1
size: few
V: TRBV25-1
D: NA
CDR3: CASSDVKNTEAFF
DNA: TGTGCCAGCAGTGATGTAAAGAACACTGAAGCTTTCTTT

J: TRBJ2-3
size: once
V: TRBV7-2
D: TRBD1
CDR3: CASSLQGAADTQYF
DNA: TGTGCCAGCAGCTTACAGGGGGCGGCAGATACGCAGTATTTT

J: TRBJ2-3
size: NA
V: TRBV5-4
D: NA
CDR3: CASRLFGSAVPDTQYF
DNA: TGTGCCAGCCGCCTATTTGGGAGCGCGGTGCCGGATACGCAGTATTTT

J: TRBJ1-6
size: once
V: TRBV5-6
D: NA
CDR3: CASSLGQPPLHF
DNA: TGTGCCAGCAGCTTGGGACAGCCACCCCTCCACTTT

J: TRBJ1-5
size: NA
V: TRBV2
D: TRBD1
CDR3: CASSARQGAASNQPQHF
DNA: TGTGCCAGCAGTGCGAGACAGGGGGCGGCGAGCAATCAGCCCCAGCATTTT

J: TRBJ1-4
size: NA
V: TRBV15
D: TRBD1
CDR3: CATSRSGGNEKLFF
DNA: TGTGCCACCAGCAGGTCAGGGGGTAATGAAAAACTGTTTTTT